These 3 T cell receptor beta chains came from one sample sequenced in a study of blood T cell repertoires in COVID-19. Measured with immunoSEQ multiplex PCR; TCRdb has only the in-frame clones, and not every one. Of fewer than 500,000 clones detected, about 89% appear once; the ten largest clones hold about 4.3%. Sequencing was performed on peripheral blood. All receptors derive from a woman aged 25 to 39 with acute or convalescent COVID-19.

The rearrangement links TRBV24-1 to TRBJ2-3; possibly TRBD2 for D (5 bases). The CDR3 covers 12 residues. Per the germline V gene, CDR1 is KGHDR and CDR2 is SFDVKD. V was pared by 5 bases and J by 6 bases, with 8 bases between. CDR3 region: CATSATGDTQYF. The CDR3 DNA reads as TGTGCCACCAGTGCAACGGGGGATACGCAGTATTTT.

The chain carries TRBV21-1 and TRBJ1-3. TRBV21-1 is a pseudogene. CDR3 length: 17 residues. CDR3 nucleotide sequence: TGTGCCAGCAGGGGAGAACTGACATTCCCCTCTGGAAACACCATATATTTT. Amino acid sequence: CASRGELTFPSGNTIYF.

The chain carries TRBV5-1 and TRBJ2-7, with unresolved D. The V and J ends lost 2 bases and 2 bases respectively, with 11 bases between them. The CDR3 is made up of 14 amino acids. Germline V gene lookup returns CDR1 SGHRS and CDR2 YFSETQ. The DNA of the CDR3 is TGCGCCAGCAGCTTTGGTTCAGGAACCTACGAGCAGTACTTC. The encoded protein is CASSFGSGTYEQYF.